This T cell receptor (beta chain) was documented in a study of T cell responses to AZD1222 COVID-19 vaccine. V gave up 2 bases and J gave up 0 bases, with 10 bases separating them. The V gene's germline CDR1 is MNHEY and CDR2 SVGEGT. CDR3 size: 16 residues. Notes on the study in general: At 160-218 and 743-854, vaccine-associated CD4 TCRs were dominant, and they spanned spike. Scientists sampled the repertoires only once the peak T cell response had passed.

Comment on this clone: Its antigen is still unknown.

The protocol was immunoSEQ multiplex PCR, while the TCRdb copy is restricted to in-frame clones and leaves out a portion. The profile shows 100,000 to 150,000 clones, around 90% of them singletons. The sample consisted of peripheral blood, taken on day 0 of MenACWY control vaccination. The sequence came from an adult in good health. V usage is TRBV6-2 or TRBV6-3 and J usage is TRBJ2-2, with D possibly being TRBD1 or TRBD2 (5 bases each). The chain's CDR3 is CASSYRGSTNTGELFF. The CDR3 DNA sequence: TGTGCCAGCAGTTACCGGGGCAGTACGAACACCGGGGAGCTGTTTTTT.